This T cell receptor (beta chain) was captured by sequencing in a study of T-cell reconstitution after alpha-beta-depleted transplantation in children. Findings and caveats of the study: There were some patients whose high TCRbeta diversity at day 60 came from surviving recipient T cells and thymic progenitors. The main origin of T-cell counts and diversity one year after transplant was newly produced T cells.

This clonotype turned up a few times. The antigen is not known. Unique molecular identifiers were used to barcode this TCRbeta library. MiXCR was run by TCRdb on the PCR reads, yielding one entry per CDR3 protein. The sample holds 500,000 to 600,000 distinct CDR3 sequences, 27% seen once. The CDR3 runs to 16 residues. In germline, CDR1 is ENHRY, CDR2 SYGVKD. J was trimmed by 1 base and V by 2 bases; bases with no gene match: 7. Sequencing used PBMCs, obtained before TCRalphabeta/CD19-depleted stem cell transplant. This receptor was identified in a boy under two years old with Wiskott-Aldrich syndrome, due to receive a stem cell transplant. The chain links TRBV10-3 to TRBJ2-5; 7 bases agree with TRBD1. The CDR3 here is CAISEARDSFQETQYF. CDR3 DNA sequence: TGTGCCATCAGTGAGGCACGGGACAGCTTCCAAGAGACCCAGTACTTC.